One and the same sample provided the 8 T cell receptor beta chains below, sequenced in a study of blood T cell repertoires in COVID-19. Profiled with immunoSEQ multiplex PCR; TCRdb holds only in-frame clones, not every one. The sample has 150,000 to 200,000 clones; about four fifths are singletons. The sample consisted of peripheral blood. The receptor set was obtained from a man aged 60 to 69 with active or convalescent COVID-19.

This clone is a singleton in its sample. The chain joins TRBV7-2 to TRBJ2-4; 8 positions agree with TRBD1. This CDR3 comprises 13 residues. V gave up 5 bases and J gave up 6 bases; unmatched junction bases: 3. CDR1 is SGHTA, CDR2 FQGNSA, per germline. The CDR3 here is CASSDGQGNIQYF. The CDR3, as DNA: TGTGCCAGCAGCGACGGACAGGGAAACATTCAGTACTTC.

This clone was observed once. The chain is built from TRBV6-1 and TRBJ2-3; 10 positions agree with TRBD2. J was trimmed by 8 bases and V by 2 bases; bases with no gene match: 7. From germline, CDR1 is MNHNS and CDR2 SASEGT. This CDR3 comprises 15 residues. The CDR3 region is CASSEQRGGRGTQYF. For the CDR3, the DNA is TGTGCCAGCAGTGAACAGCGGGGGGGCCGTGGTACGCAGTATTTT.

In DNA, the CDR3 is TGCGCCAGCAGCAATTTAGCGGGGGGCCAAGAGACCCAGTACTTC. Protein: CASSNLAGGQETQYF. This rearrangement joins TRBV5-1 to TRBJ2-5, with TRBD2 identical over 10 bases. Germline lookup yields CDR1 SGHRS and CDR2 YFSETQ. The CDR3 covers 15 residues. V was clipped by 4 bases and J by 1 base; unmatched bases: 4. The full variable domain, completed using reference TRBV5-1 and TRBJ2-5, is KAGVTQTPRYLIKTRGQQVTLSCSPISGHRSVSWYQQTPGQGLQFLFEYFSETQRNKGNFPGRFSGRQFSNSRSEMNVSTLELGDSALYLCASSNLAGGQETQYFGPGTRLLVL.

The gene calls are TRBV12-3 or TRBV12-4 and TRBJ2-1, with D hard to call. V lost 5 bases and J 9 bases, leaving 14 bases between the germline ends. This CDR3 has 13 amino acids. The CDR3 bases are TGTGCCAGCAGTAGATCCACGGTCGGTGAGCAGTTCTTC. Amino acid sequence: CASSRSTVGEQFF.

The chain couples TRBV6-5 to TRBJ1-1; D is unclear. Per the germline V gene, CDR1 is MNHEY and CDR2 is SVGAGI. The CDR3 runs 13 residues. V lost 7 bases and J 6 bases, leaving 15 bases between the germline ends. In nucleotides, the CDR3 is TGTGCCAGCAAAGCCCCTGGTGTTGCTGAAGCTTTCTTT. Its protein product is CASKAPGVAEAFF.

The chain is built from TRBV2 and TRBJ1-2, with TRBD1 as a possible D gene (6 bases). Trimming removed 2 bases from V and 4 bases from J, with 8 bases in between. The CDR3 is 13 amino acids. The germline gives CDR1 SNHLY, CDR2 FYNNEI. The CDR3 bases are TGTGCCAGCAGTGAACGACAGGTCTATGGCTACACCTTC. The encoded protein is CASSERQVYGYTF. Drawing the rest from reference TRBV2 and TRBJ1-2, the complete variable domain is EPEVTQTPSHQVTQMGQEVILRCVPISNHLYFYWYRQILGQKVEFLVSFYNNEISEKSEIFDDQFSVERPDGSNFTLKIRSTKLEDSAMYFCASSERQVYGYTFGSGTRLTVV.

This chain uses TRBV7-2 with TRBJ1-6, with a weak D call TRBD1 (6 bases). V lost 4 bases and J 9 bases, leaving 16 bases between the germline ends. The V gene's germline CDR1 is SGHTA and CDR2 FQGNSA. This CDR3 has 15 residues. Here the CDR3 reads CASSSRGGGISPLHF. CDR3 DNA: TGTGCCAGCAGCTCTCGGGGAGGGGGGATTTCACCCCTCCACTTT.

The gene calls are TRBV3-1 (or the pseudogene TRBV3-2) and TRBJ2-7; D may be TRBD2 (5 bases). The ends were cut back, 1 base at V and 7 bases at J, with 8 bases in the middle. Germline V gives CDR1 LGHDT, CDR2 YNNKEL (reference sequence). CDR3 length equals 12 residues. The DNA of the CDR3 is TGTGCCAGCAGCCAAGCAGGAGGAGAGCAGTACTTC. The encoded protein is CASSQAGGEQYF.